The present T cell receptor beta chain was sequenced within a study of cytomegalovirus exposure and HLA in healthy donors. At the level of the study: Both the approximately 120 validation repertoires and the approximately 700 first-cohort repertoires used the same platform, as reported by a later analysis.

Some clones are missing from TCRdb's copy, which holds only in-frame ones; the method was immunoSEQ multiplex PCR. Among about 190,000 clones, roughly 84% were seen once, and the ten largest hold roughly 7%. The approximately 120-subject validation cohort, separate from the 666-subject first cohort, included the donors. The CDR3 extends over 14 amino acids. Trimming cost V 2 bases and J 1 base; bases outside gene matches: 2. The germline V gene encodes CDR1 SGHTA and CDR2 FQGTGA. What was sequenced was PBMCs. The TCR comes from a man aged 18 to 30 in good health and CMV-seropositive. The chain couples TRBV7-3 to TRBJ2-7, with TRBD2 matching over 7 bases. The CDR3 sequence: CASSLGGGSYEQYF. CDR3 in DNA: TGTGCCAGCAGCTTAGGGGGAGGGTCCTACGAGCAGTACTTC.